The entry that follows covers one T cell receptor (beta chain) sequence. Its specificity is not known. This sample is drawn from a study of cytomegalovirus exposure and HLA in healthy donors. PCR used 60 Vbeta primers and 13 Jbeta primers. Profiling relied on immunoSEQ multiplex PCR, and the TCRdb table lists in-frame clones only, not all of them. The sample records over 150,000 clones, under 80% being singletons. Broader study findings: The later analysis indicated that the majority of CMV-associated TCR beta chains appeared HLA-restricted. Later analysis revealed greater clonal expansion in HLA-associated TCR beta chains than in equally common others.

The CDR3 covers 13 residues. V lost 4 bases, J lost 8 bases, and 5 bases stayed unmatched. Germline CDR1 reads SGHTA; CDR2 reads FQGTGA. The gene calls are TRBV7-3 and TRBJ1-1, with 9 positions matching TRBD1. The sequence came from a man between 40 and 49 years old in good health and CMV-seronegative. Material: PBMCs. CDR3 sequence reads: CASSSPGTGEAFF. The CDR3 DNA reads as TGTGCCAGCAGCTCTCCCGGGACAGGGGAAGCTTTCTTT.